Sequencing of this T cell receptor (beta chain) was carried out in a study of cytomegalovirus exposure and HLA in healthy donors. To note about this clone: The antigen is unknown.

60 Vbeta and 13 Jbeta primers were used in PCR. Sequencing used immunoSEQ multiplex PCR; TCRdb keeps in-frame clones, though not all of them. The sample comprises under 200,000 clones, roughly 12% of which are singletons, and approximately 7.8% rests with the top ten. Broader study findings: When analyzed later, a missense DCLRE1C variant was found to be linked to TCR beta V- and J-gene trimming. Analyzed later, most CMV-associated TCR beta chains appeared HLA-restricted.

The CDR3 length is 16 residues. The germline gives CDR1 SGDLS, CDR2 YYNGEE. Unmatched junction bases numbered 8, after V lost 3 bases and J lost 4 bases. The chain combines TRBV9 with TRBJ2-1, with TRBD1 matching 9 bases. The sequence was obtained from a man aged 50 or older in good health and CMV-seropositive. Sequencing used PBMCs. CDR3 region: CASSADRDRAYNEQFF. DNA for the CDR3: TGTGCCAGCAGCGCCGACCGGGACAGGGCTTACAATGAGCAGTTCTTC. The full variable domain, rest sourced from reference TRBV9 and TRBJ2-1, is DSGVTQTPKHLITATGQRVTLRCSPRSGDLSVYWYQQSLDQGLQFLIQYYNGEERAKGNILERFSAQQFPDLHSELNLSSLELGDSALYFCASSADRDRAYNEQFFGPGTRLTVL.